The present T cell receptor (beta chain) was sequenced within a study of blood T cell repertoires in COVID-19. Looking at the study overall: Donors in the United States, Italy and Spain gave samples during acute or convalescent COVID-19. In each case, the material was cDNA or gDNA derived from T cells, B-cell-depleted T cells, or PBMCs.

CDR3 length equals 16 residues. The V segment lost 2 bases and the J segment 5 bases; nucleotides outside the gene matches: 6. Germline CDR1 reads KGHSH; CDR2 reads LQKENI. Measured with immunoSEQ multiplex PCR; TCRdb has only the in-frame clones, and not every one. The data hold roughly 70,000 clones, with around 86% observed a single time. This sequence was found in a man aged 70-80 years with active COVID-19. The chain employs TRBV18 and TRBJ2-2; 9 nucleotides align to TRBD1. Sequenced input: peripheral blood. In DNA, the CDR3 is TGTGCCAGCTCACCAAACCCACAGGGGGCAACCGGGGAGCTGTTTTTT. Its translation is CASSPNPQGATGELFF. Complete variable domain (other parts from reference TRBV18 and TRBJ2-2): NAGVMQNPRHLVRRRGQEARLRCSPMKGHSHVYWYRQLPEEGLKFMVYLQKENIIDESGMPKERFSAEFPKEGPSILRIQQVVRGDSAAYFCASSPNPQGATGELFFGEGSRLTVL.